The sequence of this T cell receptor beta chain was determined in a study of molecular identifiers for immune sequencing clone quantification. This clonotype has at least ten counts. The CDR3 totals 13 residues. Trimming removed 5 bases from V and 9 bases from J, with 17 bases in between. Looked up from germline, CDR1 is SEHNR and CDR2 is FQNEAQ (reference sequence). TCRdb called the PCR reads again in MiXCR, with one record for every CDR3 protein. Of fewer than 350,000 distinct CDR3 sequences in the sample, about a fifth were seen once. The sample was naive CD8+ T cells from blood, with Jurkat cell RNA spiked in. Subset in this sample: FACS-sorted CD8+CD4-CCR7+CD45RA+ naive T cells. V gene TRBV7-9 combines with J gene TRBJ2-7; TRBD1 is a possible D gene (5 bases). The clonotype was recovered from a human donor in good health. Some libraries in this study had Jurkat cell RNA spiked in. This CDR3 is CASSEILDKAQYF. DNA for the CDR3: TGTGCCAGCAGCGAGATCCTGGACAAGGCGCAGTACTTC.